This section outlines one T cell receptor beta chain sequence together with its context. Its antigen is still unknown. This entry is derived from a study of cytomegalovirus exposure and HLA in healthy donors. General study findings and limits: Several of the most significant clusters appeared, in a later analysis, to be linked to common viral pathogens. Later analysis identified 16,951 TCR beta sequences associated with HLA alleles, using a false discovery rate threshold of 0.05. Earlier analysis yielded a pattern in which most TCR beta V segments were productive about 87% or about 30% of the time.

Primers: 60 Vbeta forward and 13 Jbeta reverse. In the original processing: It was a later analysis that counted tens of millions of unique TCR beta chains, of which some 10 million were shared. This table comes from immunoSEQ multiplex PCR, and its TCRdb copy is limited to in-frame clones, with some not included. V, J and clone size derive from that table, while D and trimming were established from the DNA sequence. The table lists around 210,000 clones. There are 13 residues in the CDR3. Germline lookup yields CDR1 MNHEY and CDR2 SVGAGI. V lost 8 bases, J lost 0 bases, and 10 bases lay in between. This clonotype originated in a girl aged 2-9 years in good health and CMV-seropositive. The V and J genes are TRBV6-5 and TRBJ1-1, with unresolved D. The specimen was PBMCs. CDR3 nucleotide sequence: TGTGCCAGCGGAATTACAGTGAACACTGAAGCTTTCTTT. It specifies CASGITVNTEAFF.